This entry lists 28 T cell receptor beta chains sequenced from one sample in a study of blood T cells in healthy people across ages. The authors ran a second PCR of roughly 7 to 11 cycles using a sample-barcoded 5' primer and a J-beta primer mix. TCRdb used MiXCR to reprocess the 5' RACE reads, holding one entry per CDR3 protein. The sample yields about 1.6 million distinct CDR3 sequences, about 35% seen once. Sequenced: blood. The receptors here all came from a woman aged 25 to 45 in good health.

In regard to this clonotype: A read error may produce the germline difference seen at one junction end. The rearrangement uses TRBV4-1 and TRBJ2-1; D tentatively reads TRBD1 or TRBD2 (5 bases each). From germline, CDR1 is MGHRA and CDR2 YSYEKL. The length of the CDR3 is 14 residues. As DNA, the CDR3 is TGCGCCAGCAACCAAGGTGGGGGTTGGGAGACCCAGTTCTTC. This codes for CASNQGGGWETQFF.

This rearrangement joins TRBV28 to TRBJ2-7; 7 positions match TRBD1. Trimming removed 5 bases from V and 2 bases from J; junction bases left unmatched: 6. Per germline, CDR1 MDHEN and CDR2 SYDVKM. The CDR3 is 14 amino acids. The CDR3 DNA follows: TGTGCCAGCAGTATAGGACAGGCGGCCTACGAGCAGTACTTC. This sequence encodes CASSIGQAAYEQYF.

The V gene is TRBV20-1, the J gene TRBJ2-1, with TRBD2 matching over 10 bases. Per germline, CDR1 DFQATT and CDR2 SNEGSKA (reference sequence). The CDR3 is 15 residues long. Trimming removed 6 bases from V and 6 bases from J; junction bases left unmatched: 11. The CDR3 loop reads CSAGPSGRGTNEQFF. For the CDR3, the DNA is TGCAGTGCCGGACCTAGCGGGAGAGGGACCAATGAGCAGTTCTTC.

This clonotype appeared once. V usage is TRBV7-2 and J usage is TRBJ2-7, with TRBD1 matching over 7 bases. V lost 8 bases and J lost 5; bases outside the gene matches: 9. The CDR3 is 13 amino acids. Germline V lookup: CDR1 SGHTA, CDR2 FQGNSA. The CDR3 DNA is TGTGCCAGCTCAAGACAGGGCGACAACGAGCAGTACTTC. Its protein product is CASSRQGDNEQYF.

The sample holds many counts of this clonotype. The V and J genes are TRBV29-1 and TRBJ1-2, with 8 bases lining up with TRBD1. This CDR3 comprises 13 residues. V gave up 6 bases and J gave up 4 bases; unmatched junction bases: 7. CDR1 SQVTM and CDR2 ANQGSEA come from the germline V gene. CDR3 protein: CSVGQGGFYGYTF. CDR3 sequence (DNA): TGCAGCGTCGGACAGGGAGGTTTCTATGGCTACACCTTC.

This chain joins TRBV14 and TRBJ1-2; the D gene is possibly TRBD1 (5 bases). Germline-derived CDR1 and CDR2 are SGHDN and FVKESK. This CDR3 has 13 residues. The germline V and J ends were trimmed by 3 bases and 6 bases, with 11 bases remaining between them. CDR3 protein: CASSHTRRDGYTF. The CDR3 DNA follows: TGTGCCAGCAGCCATACACGCAGGGATGGCTACACCTTC.

This clonotype appeared a few times. This rearrangement joins TRBV5-6 to TRBJ2-3, with unresolved D. The ends were cut back, 2 bases at V and 4 bases at J, with 5 bases in the middle. The CDR3 consists of 12 residues. Germline V gives CDR1 SGHDT, CDR2 YYEEEE. CDR3 DNA: TGTGCCAGCAGCTTCCAGTCAGATACGCAGTATTTT. Amino acids: CASSFQSDTQYF.

This clonotype was observed a few times. The rearrangement uses TRBV5-5 and TRBJ2-7; a possible D gene is TRBD1 (6 bases). Trimming removed 3 bases at V and 0 bases at J, with 13 bases between. The CDR3 contains 15 residues. Germline CDR1 and CDR2: SGHKS and YYEKEE (reference sequence). CDR3 coding DNA: TGTGCCAGCAGCTCGACAGGCCAAAGCTCCTACGAGCAGTACTTC. It yields the protein CASSSTGQSSYEQYF.

To note about this clonotype: This may be a read error: a much more frequent sequence differs by one nucleotide. V is TRBV20-1 and J is TRBJ1-5; TRBD1 aligns across 7 bases. The CDR3 is 16 residues long. Germline V gene lookup returns CDR1 DFQATT and CDR2 SNEGSKA (reference sequence). Trimming at V came to 0 bases and at J to 7 bases, leaving 12 bases not matched to a gene. DNA of the CDR3: TGCAGTGCTAGAGATCATCGACAGGGACTAGGACAGCCCCAGCATTTT. This translates into CSARDHRQGLGQPQHF.

The V and J genes are TRBV12-3 or TRBV12-4 and TRBJ2-5; TRBD1 agrees at 7 bases. This CDR3 region has 15 residues. V lost 4 bases and J lost 6; bases outside the gene matches: 11. This CDR3 reads CASSSNNRGAKTQYF. As DNA, the CDR3 is TGTGCCAGCAGTTCAAACAACAGGGGCGCAAAGACCCAGTACTTC.

This clonotype was seen more than once but under ten times. The V gene is TRBV4-1, the J gene TRBJ2-5; D is undetermined. There are 14 residues in the CDR3. CDR1 and CDR2 (germline): MGHRA, YSYEKL. V lost 5 bases to trimming and J lost 1 base, with 11 bases between them. The CDR3 spells CASSNIASQETQYF. CDR3 nucleotides: TGCGCCAGCAGCAACATAGCCTCCCAAGAGACCCAGTACTTC.

This clonotype was counted only a few times. The rearrangement joins TRBV29-1 to TRBJ2-7; weak D call: TRBD2 (6 bases). The CDR3 spans 13 residues. V lost 7 bases and J 7 bases, leaving 20 bases between the germline ends. Germline CDR1 SQVTM, CDR2 ANQGSEA. The CDR3 DNA sequence: TGCAGCGGCGGGACTGACCTCTTTGGGGAGCAGTACTTC. Encoded protein: CSGGTDLFGEQYF.

The rearrangement links TRBV4-2 to TRBJ2-7; 9 nucleotides agree with TRBD1. The CDR3 is 14 residues long. J gave up 7 bases and V 1 base, and 5 bases lay outside the gene matches. CDR1 and CDR2 (germline): LGHNA, YNFKEQ. CDR3 sequence (DNA): TGTGCCAGCAGCCAAGCCGGGACAGGGTGGGAGCAGTACTTC. Protein sequence: CASSQAGTGWEQYF.

This chain joins TRBV5-1 and TRBJ2-5, with TRBD1 as a possible D gene (6 bases). The germline V and J ends were trimmed by 4 bases and 11 bases, with 27 bases remaining between them. Germline values: CDR1 SGHRS, CDR2 YFSETQ. CDR3 length: 16 amino acids. The CDR3 loop is CASSPSDSGINRGQYF. CDR3 nucleotide sequence: TGCGCCAGCAGCCCGTCGGACAGCGGTATAAATCGTGGGCAGTACTTC.

V gene TRBV7-2 combines with J gene TRBJ1-6; D ambiguous. This CDR3 spans 18 amino acids. V was shortened by 2 bases and J by 0 bases, with 14 bases between the two germline ends. Germline CDR1 and CDR2: SGHTA and FQGNSA. In DNA form, the CDR3 reads TGTGCCAGCAGCTTATCGGGAATACAGAGCTCCTATAATTCACCCCTCCACTTT. This sequence encodes CASSLSGIQSSYNSPLHF.

The rearrangement links TRBV20-1 to TRBJ2-1; 12 nucleotides align to TRBD2. Losses at the gene ends were 0 bases for V and 7 bases for J; bases not matched to a gene: 4. Germline V gives CDR1 DFQATT, CDR2 SNEGSKA (reference sequence). The CDR3 runs to 15 residues. The CDR3 DNA sequence: TGCAGTGCTAGAGATCGCCTAGCGGGGGGGAATGAGCAGTTCTTC. It is translated as CSARDRLAGGNEQFF.

This clonotype was seen a few times. The chain couples TRBV28 to TRBJ2-5; D might be TRBD2 (5 bases). Germline CDR1 is MDHEN and CDR2 is SYDVKM. The length of the CDR3 is 15 residues. The V gene lost 3 bases and the J gene lost 1 base, with 12 bases spanning the gap. The CDR3 DNA reads TGTGCCAGCAGTTTGATGAGGGCTCCCCAAGAGACCCAGTACTTC. Amino acid sequence: CASSLMRAPQETQYF. Using reference TRBV28 and TRBJ2-5 for the parts outside the CDR3, the full variable domain is DVKVTQSSRYLVKRTGEKVFLECVQDMDHENMFWYRQDPGLGLRLIYFSYDVKMKEKGDIPEGYSVSREKKERFSLILESASTNQTSMYLCASSLMRAPQETQYFGPGTRLLVL.

A remark on this clonotype: A read error may be the cause here, since a much bigger clone is one base away. The chain links TRBV11-2 to TRBJ2-6; D possibly uses TRBD1 or TRBD2 (5 bases each). Germline V gene sequence: CDR1 SGHAT, CDR2 FQNNGV. Trimming shortened V by 2 bases and J by 0 bases, and 11 bases separated the two germline ends. CDR3 size: 17 residues. CDR3 nucleotide sequence: TGTGCCAGCAGCTTAAACCGGGGCAGCTCTGGGGCCAACGTCCTGACTTTC. This sequence encodes CASSLNRGSSGANVLTF.

This chain uses TRBV28 with TRBJ2-7; D unclear. V was pared by 3 bases and J by 2 bases, with 11 bases between. CDR1 MDHEN and CDR2 SYDVKM come from the germline V gene. CDR3 length: 14 residues. CDR3 DNA sequence: TGTGCCAGCAGTTTGAAGTCCAGAACCTACGAGCAGTACTTC. It encodes CASSLKSRTYEQYF. Supplemented by reference TRBV28 and TRBJ2-7, the full variable domain reads DVKVTQSSRYLVKRTGEKVFLECVQDMDHENMFWYRQDPGLGLRLIYFSYDVKMKEKGDIPEGYSVSREKKERFSLILESASTNQTSMYLCASSLKSRTYEQYFGPGTRLTVT.

This clonotype was found a few times. J is TRBJ2-7 and V is TRBV7-9; a weak D match, TRBD1 (6 bases). The CDR3 has 15 residues. The germline CDR1 and CDR2 sequences are SEHNR and FQNEAQ (reference sequence). V dropped 5 bases and J dropped 3 bases, with 17 bases sitting between them. CDR3 bases: TGTGCCAGCAGCCAGGTACGAGGGGGAGACTACGAGCAGTACTTC. It yields the protein CASSQVRGGDYEQYF.

This clonotype was counted between two and nine times. This chain links TRBV5-1 with TRBJ2-4; D is possibly TRBD1 or TRBD2 (5 bases each). Trimming removed 4 bases from V and 13 bases from J, with 15 bases in between. This CDR3 region has 12 residues. Germline CDR1 and CDR2: SGHRS and YFSETQ. The chain's CDR3 is CASSPRGEAQYF. CDR3 coding DNA: TGCGCCAGCAGCCCAAGGGGAGAGGCCCAGTACTTC.

This rearrangement joins TRBV6-5 to TRBJ2-1; tentatively, D is TRBD1 (6 bases). V lost 0 bases and J lost 9, with 9 bases in between. Germline CDR1 and CDR2: MNHEY and SVGAGI. The CDR3 is 13 amino acids. CDR3 region: CASSYSHRVEQFF. Written as DNA, the CDR3 is TGTGCCAGCAGTTACTCTCACAGGGTTGAGCAGTTCTTC.

This clonotype was seen a handful of times. The V and J genes are TRBV10-2 and TRBJ2-5; weak D call: TRBD2 (6 bases). CDR3 length equals 14 residues. Looked up from germline, CDR1 is WSHSY and CDR2 is SAAADI. Trimming shortened V by 6 bases and J by 11 bases, and 22 bases separated the two germline ends. CDR3 sequence: CASRAGLGGEVQYF. CDR3 bases: TGCGCCAGCAGGGCGGGACTCGGTGGAGAAGTGCAGTACTTC.

This clonotype was picked up a small number of times. The rearrangement links TRBV2 to TRBJ2-7; 14 bases map to TRBD2. Germline loops: CDR1 SNHLY, CDR2 FYNNEI. Trimming at V came to 4 bases and at J to 4 bases, leaving 6 bases not matched to a gene. The CDR3 has 16 residues. CDR3 sequence reads: CASSAPTSGRGYEQYF. The CDR3 region has the DNA TGTGCCAGCAGTGCACCGACTAGCGGGAGGGGTTACGAGCAGTACTTC.

This chain uses TRBV20-1 with TRBJ2-1; 8 positions agree with TRBD2. Germline loops: CDR1 DFQATT, CDR2 SNEGSKA (reference sequence). The V and J ends lost 6 bases and 6 bases, in that order; junction bases with no gene match: 13. This CDR3 has 15 amino acids. CDR3: CSAYSGTRTLNEQFF. Written as DNA, the CDR3 is TGCAGTGCATACTCCGGGACTAGGACCCTCAATGAGCAGTTCTTC.

With respect to this clonotype: One junction end disagrees with the germline gene, perhaps due to a read error. This chain joins TRBV28 and TRBJ2-4; 9 positions agree with TRBD1. Germline V gene data show CDR1 as MDHEN and CDR2 as SYDVKM. The CDR3 is 16 amino acids. The CDR3 DNA reads TGTGTCAGCAGTTCACAGGGGGCGAAAGCCAAAAACATTCAGTACTTC. It codes for CVSSSQGAKAKNIQYF.

This clonotype came up many times. The V and J genes are TRBV27 and TRBJ1-2; D uncertain. CDR1 MNHEY and CDR2 SMNVEV come from the germline V gene (reference sequence). Trimming stripped 6 bases from V and 1 base from J, with 15 bases between. The CDR3 totals 15 residues. The DNA for the CDR3 is TGTGCCAGCAGGGACGTTTCAGGAGATAACTATGGCTACACCTTC. Translation: CASRDVSGDNYGYTF.

The rearrangement links TRBV20-1 to TRBJ1-5; D remains ambiguous. The V and J ends lost 4 bases and 4 bases respectively, with 17 bases between them. Germline-derived CDR1 and CDR2 are DFQATT and SNEGSKA (reference sequence). This CDR3 spans 15 amino acids. CDR3 amino acids: CSATLSQTRNQPQHF. The CDR3 DNA is TGCAGTGCTACCCTTTCACAGACGCGAAATCAGCCCCAGCATTTT.